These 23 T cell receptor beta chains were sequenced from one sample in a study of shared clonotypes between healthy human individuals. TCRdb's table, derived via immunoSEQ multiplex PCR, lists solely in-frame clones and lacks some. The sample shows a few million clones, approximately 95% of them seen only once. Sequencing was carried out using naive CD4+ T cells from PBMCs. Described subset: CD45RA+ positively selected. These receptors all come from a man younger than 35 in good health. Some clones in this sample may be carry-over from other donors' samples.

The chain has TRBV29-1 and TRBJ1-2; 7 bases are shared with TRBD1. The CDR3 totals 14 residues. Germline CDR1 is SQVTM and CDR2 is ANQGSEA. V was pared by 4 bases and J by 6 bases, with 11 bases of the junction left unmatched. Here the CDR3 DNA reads TGCAGCGTTGTTATTCTTAGACAGGGCCATGGCTACACCTTC. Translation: CSVVILRQGHGYTF. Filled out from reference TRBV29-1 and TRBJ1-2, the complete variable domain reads SAVISQKPSRDICQRGTSLTIQCQVDSQVTMMFWYRQQPGQSLTLIATANQGSEATYESGFVIDKFPISRPNLTFSTLTVSNMSPEDSSIYLCSVVILRQGHGYTFGSGTRLTVV.

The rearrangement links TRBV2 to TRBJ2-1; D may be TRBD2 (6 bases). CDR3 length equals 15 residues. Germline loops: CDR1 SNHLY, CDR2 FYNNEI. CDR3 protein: CATEAGTQRNNEQFF. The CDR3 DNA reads TGTGCTACCGAAGCCGGGACTCAGAGAAACAATGAGCAGTTCTTC. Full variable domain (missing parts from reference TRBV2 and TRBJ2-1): EPEVTQTPSHQVTQMGQEVILRCVPISNHLYFYWYRQILGQKVEFLVSFYNNEISEKSEIFDDQFSVERPDGSNFTLKIRSTKLEDSAMYFCATEAGTQRNNEQFFGPGTRLTVL.

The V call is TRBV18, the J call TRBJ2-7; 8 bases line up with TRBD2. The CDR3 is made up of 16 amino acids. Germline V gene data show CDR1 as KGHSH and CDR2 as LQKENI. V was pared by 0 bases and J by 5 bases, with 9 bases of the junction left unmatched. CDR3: CASSPPGSGSTHEQYF. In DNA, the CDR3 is TGTGCCAGCTCACCACCGGGGAGCGGGAGTACCCACGAGCAGTACTTC.

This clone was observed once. The CDR3 loop is CASSWGGDTQYF. The CDR3 coding sequence is TGTGCCAGCAGTTGGGGGGGAGATACGCAGTATTTT. This chain uses TRBV7-2 with TRBJ2-3, with 7 bases that match TRBD2. This CDR3 comprises 12 residues. Per germline, CDR1 SGHTA and CDR2 FQGNSA. The J segment lost 5 bases and the V segment lost 6 bases, leaving 2 bases of the junction unmatched. Using reference TRBV7-2 and TRBJ2-3 for the parts outside the CDR3, the full variable domain is GAGVSQSPSNKVTEKGKDVELRCDPISGHTALYWYRQSLGQGLEFLIYFQGNSAPDKSGLPSDRFSAERTGGSVSTLTIQRTQQEDSAVYLCASSWGGDTQYFGPGTRLTVL.

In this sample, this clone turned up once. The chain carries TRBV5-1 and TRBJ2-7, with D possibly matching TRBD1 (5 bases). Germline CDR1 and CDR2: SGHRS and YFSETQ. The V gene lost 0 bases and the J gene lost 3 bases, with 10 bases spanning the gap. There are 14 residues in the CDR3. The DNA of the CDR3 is TGCGCCAGCAGCTTGGATGGCAGGGTCTACGAGCAGTACTTC. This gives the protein CASSLDGRVYEQYF.

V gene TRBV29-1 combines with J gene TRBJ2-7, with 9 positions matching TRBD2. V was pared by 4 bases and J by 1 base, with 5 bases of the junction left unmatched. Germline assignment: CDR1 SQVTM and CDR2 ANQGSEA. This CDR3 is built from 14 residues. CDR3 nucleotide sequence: TGCAGCGTTGTAAGACTAGCGGATTCCTACGAGCAGTACTTC. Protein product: CSVVRLADSYEQYF.

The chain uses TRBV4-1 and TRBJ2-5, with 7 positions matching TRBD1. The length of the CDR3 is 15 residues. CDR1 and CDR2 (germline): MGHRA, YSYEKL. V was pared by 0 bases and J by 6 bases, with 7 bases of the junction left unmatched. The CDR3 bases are TGCGCCAGCAGCCAAGACGACAGGGCAGAAAAGACCCAGTACTTC. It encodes CASSQDDRAEKTQYF.

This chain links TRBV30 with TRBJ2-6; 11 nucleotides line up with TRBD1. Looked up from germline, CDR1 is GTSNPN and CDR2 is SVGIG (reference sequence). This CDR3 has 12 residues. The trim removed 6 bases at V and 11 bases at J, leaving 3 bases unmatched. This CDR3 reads CACGQGADVLTF. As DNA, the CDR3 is TGTGCCTGTGGACAGGGGGCGGACGTCCTGACTTTC.

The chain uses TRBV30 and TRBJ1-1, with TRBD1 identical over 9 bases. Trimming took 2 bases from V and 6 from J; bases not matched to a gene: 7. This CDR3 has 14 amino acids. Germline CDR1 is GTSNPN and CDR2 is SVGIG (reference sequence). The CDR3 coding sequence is TGTGCCTGGAGTCCAGGGACAGGGACCGCTGAAGCTTTCTTT. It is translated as CAWSPGTGTAEAFF.

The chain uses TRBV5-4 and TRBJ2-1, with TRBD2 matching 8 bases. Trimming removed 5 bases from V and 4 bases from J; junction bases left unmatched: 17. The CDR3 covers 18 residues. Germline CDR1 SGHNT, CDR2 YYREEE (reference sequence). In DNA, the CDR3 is TGTGCCAGCAGTCAAGGGCTGTTAGGGACTAGGACTTACAATGAGCAGTTCTTC. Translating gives CASSQGLLGTRTYNEQFF.

CDR3 sequence (DNA): TGCGCCAGCACCCCCGTCGGACTTAAAGAGACCCAGTACTTC. It translates to CASTPVGLKETQYF. V gene TRBV4-1 combines with J gene TRBJ2-5; TRBD2 might be the D (5 bases). Germline V gene sequence: CDR1 MGHRA, CDR2 YSYEKL. This CDR3 is 14 amino acids long. Trimming shortened V by 7 bases and J by 3 bases, and 15 bases separated the two germline ends.

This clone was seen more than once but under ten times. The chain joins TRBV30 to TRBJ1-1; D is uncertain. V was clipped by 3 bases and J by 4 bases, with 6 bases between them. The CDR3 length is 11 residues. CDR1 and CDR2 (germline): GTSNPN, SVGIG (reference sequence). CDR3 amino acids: CAWRVVTEAFF. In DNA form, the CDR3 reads TGTGCCTGGAGGGTAGTCACTGAAGCTTTCTTT.

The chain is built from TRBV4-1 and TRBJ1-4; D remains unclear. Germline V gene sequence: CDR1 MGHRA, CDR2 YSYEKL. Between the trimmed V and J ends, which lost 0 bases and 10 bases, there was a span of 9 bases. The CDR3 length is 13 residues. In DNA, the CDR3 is TGCGCCAGCAGCCAAGAATGGGTTGGAAAACTGTTTTTT. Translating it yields CASSQEWVGKLFF.

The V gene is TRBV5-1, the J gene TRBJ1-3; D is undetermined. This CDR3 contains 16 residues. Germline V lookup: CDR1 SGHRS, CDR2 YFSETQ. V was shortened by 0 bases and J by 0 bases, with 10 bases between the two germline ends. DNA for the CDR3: TGCGCCAGCAGCTTGGTTGCAGGTCTCTCTGGAAACACCATATATTTT. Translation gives CASSLVAGLSGNTIYF.

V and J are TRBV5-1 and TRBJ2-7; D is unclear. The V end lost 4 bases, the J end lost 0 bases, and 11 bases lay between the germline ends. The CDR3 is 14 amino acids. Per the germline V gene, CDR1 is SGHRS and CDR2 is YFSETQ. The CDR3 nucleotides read TGCGCCAGCAGCCGAGCATCCTACTCCTACGAGCAGTACTTC. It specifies CASSRASYSYEQYF.

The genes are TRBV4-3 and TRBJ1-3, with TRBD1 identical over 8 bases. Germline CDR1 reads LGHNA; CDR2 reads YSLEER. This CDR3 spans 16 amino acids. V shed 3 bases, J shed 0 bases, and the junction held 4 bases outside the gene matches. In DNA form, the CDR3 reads TGCGCCAGCAGCCAGGTAACAGGGGGCTCTGGAAACACCATATATTTT. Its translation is CASSQVTGGSGNTIYF.

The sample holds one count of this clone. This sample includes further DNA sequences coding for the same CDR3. CDR3 sequence: CATSTLRYNEQFF. The CDR3 bases are TGTGCCACCAGCACTCTGCGCTACAATGAGCAGTTCTTC. This chain links TRBV15 with TRBJ2-1, with D hard to call. V lost 4 bases, J lost 3 bases, and 7 bases lay in between. The CDR3 totals 13 residues. Germline V gene data show CDR1 as LNHNV and CDR2 as YYDKDF (reference sequence).

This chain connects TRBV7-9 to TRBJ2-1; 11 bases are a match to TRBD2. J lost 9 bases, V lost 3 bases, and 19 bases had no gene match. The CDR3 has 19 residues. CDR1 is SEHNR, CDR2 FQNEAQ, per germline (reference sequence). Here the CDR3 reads CASSFPLRSLAGGPGEQFF. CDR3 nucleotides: TGTGCCAGCAGCTTCCCCCTCCGAAGTCTAGCGGGAGGCCCGGGTGAGCAGTTCTTC.

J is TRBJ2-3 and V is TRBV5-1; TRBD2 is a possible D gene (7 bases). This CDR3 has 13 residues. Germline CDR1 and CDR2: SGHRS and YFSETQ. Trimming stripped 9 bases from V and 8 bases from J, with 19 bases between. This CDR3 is CATGGGPGGTQYF. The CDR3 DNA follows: TGCGCCACCGGCGGGGGCCCGGGTGGTACGCAGTATTTT.

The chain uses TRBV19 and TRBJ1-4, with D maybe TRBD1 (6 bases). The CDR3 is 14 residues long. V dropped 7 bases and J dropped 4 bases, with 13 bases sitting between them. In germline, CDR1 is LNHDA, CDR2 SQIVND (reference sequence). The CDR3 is CASTPGHLNEKLFF. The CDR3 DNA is TGTGCCAGTACCCCGGGACACCTTAATGAAAAACTGTTTTTT.

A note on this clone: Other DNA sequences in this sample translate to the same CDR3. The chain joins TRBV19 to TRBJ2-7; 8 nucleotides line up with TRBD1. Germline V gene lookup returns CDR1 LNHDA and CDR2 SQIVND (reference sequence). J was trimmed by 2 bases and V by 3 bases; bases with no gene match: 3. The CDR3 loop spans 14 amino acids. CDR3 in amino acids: CASSMGTGTYEQYF. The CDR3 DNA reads TGTGCCAGTAGTATGGGGACAGGAACCTACGAGCAGTACTTC.

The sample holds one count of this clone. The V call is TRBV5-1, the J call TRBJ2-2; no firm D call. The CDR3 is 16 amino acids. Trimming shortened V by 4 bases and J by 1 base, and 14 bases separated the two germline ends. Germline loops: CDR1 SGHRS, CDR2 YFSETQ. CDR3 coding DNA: TGCGCCAGCAGCCGCGGACCCCCGGAGAACACCGGGGAGCTGTTTTTT. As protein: CASSRGPPENTGELFF.

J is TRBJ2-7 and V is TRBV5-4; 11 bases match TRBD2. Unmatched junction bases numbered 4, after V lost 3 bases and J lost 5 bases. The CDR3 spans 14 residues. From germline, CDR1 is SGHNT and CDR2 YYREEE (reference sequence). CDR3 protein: CASSSGLAGHEQYF. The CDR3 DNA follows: TGTGCCAGCAGCTCCGGACTAGCGGGCCACGAGCAGTACTTC.